This T cell receptor beta chain appears in the sequencing data of a study of human T cells and chemical hapten exposure. Germline loops: CDR1 ENHRY, CDR2 SYGVKD. V was cut by 4 bases and J by 4 bases, with 11 bases left in between. This CDR3 comprises 14 residues. Time point described: patch test 1, 2 weeks after DPC sensitization. Treatment given: therapeutic diphenylcyclopropenone sensitization with weekly scalp DPC. As to this clonotype: Its specificity is not known.

Study-wide points: Donors had alopecia, so their immune response may differ from healthy people's. DPC sensitization produced no change in TCRs with frequency above 1 in 1000.

It was the library that attached unique molecular identifiers to individual cDNA molecules. TCRdb recomputed calls from the RACE reads with MiXCR, one row per CDR3 protein. The data contain roughly 200,000 distinct CDR3 sequences, approximately 20% of them singletons. Sequenced here: whole blood, sampled in connection with sensitization to the hapten diphenylcyclopropenone (DPC). The V gene is TRBV10-3, the J gene TRBJ1-5; TRBD1 might be the D (6 bases). The TCR comes from a woman between 45 and 65 years old with alopecia areata. Some clones in this sample may be carry-over from other donors' samples. The CDR3 region is CAISGGAENQPQHF. The CDR3 coding sequence is TGTGCCATCAGTGGGGGGGCAGAAAATCAGCCCCAGCATTTT.